This T cell receptor beta chain was captured by sequencing in a study of identical twins. This clonotype occurred a few times. Using its own MiXCR run on the 5' RACE reads, TCRdb lists one record per CDR3 protein. There are around 530,000 distinct CDR3 sequences in the sample; over 12% occur only once, and less than 0.5% lies in the top ten. Trimming at V came to 6 bases and at J to 4 bases, leaving 6 bases not matched to a gene. The CDR3 consists of 14 residues. The germline V gene has CDR1 ENHRY and CDR2 SYGVKD. These data were likewise used in another study, on yellow fever vaccine responses in identical twins.

V and J are TRBV10-3 and TRBJ2-1; 7 nucleotides agree with TRBD2. The source of this sequence is a woman younger than 35 in good health. Sequenced sample: CD4+ T cells sorted from blood. This CDR3 is CAISHSGSYNEQFF. CDR3 DNA: TGTGCCATCAGCCATAGCGGGTCATACAATGAGCAGTTCTTC.